This T cell receptor (beta chain) was captured in a study of identical twins. This clonotype was detected a few times. With template switching, a universal primer site was added, and the cDNA carried unique molecular identifiers. TCRdb re-called the 5' RACE reads with MiXCR, one entry per CDR3 protein. The sample includes hundreds of thousands of distinct CDR3 sequences, approximately 6.1% of them seen just once. Trimming removed 4 bases from V and 2 bases from J; junction bases left unmatched: 10. The germline CDR1 and CDR2 sequences are SGHDT and YYEEEE. The CDR3 length is 16 residues. This chain connects TRBV5-6 to TRBJ2-3; 7 positions agree with TRBD2. Sequenced input: naive T cells sorted from blood. The TCR sequence derives from a man younger than 30 in good health. DNA for the CDR3: TGTGCCAGCAGCCGAGGCGTGGCGGGAGTCACAGATACGCAGTATTTT. Translated: CASSRGVAGVTDTQYF. The entire variable domain, with the rest obtained from reference TRBV5-6 and TRBJ2-3, is as follows: DAGVTQSPTHLIKTRGQQVTLRCSPKSGHDTVSWYQQALGQGPQFIFQYYEEEERQRGNFPDRFSGHQFPNYSSELNVNALLLGDSALYLCASSRGVAGVTDTQYFGPGTRLTVL.